The 9 T cell receptor beta chains presented below share a single source sample, sequenced in a study of monozygotic twins with cystic fibrosis. Data came from immunoSEQ multiplex PCR; TCRdb stores just in-frame clones and leaves some out. The sample records 35,000 or so clones, 75% to 90% being singletons. Sequencing was carried out using blood. All receptors come from a girl aged 2 to 10 with cystic fibrosis.

This chain uses TRBV5-4 with TRBJ2-7; 8 nucleotides match TRBD1. The ends lost 3 bases at V and 7 bases at J; junction bases unmatched: 6. This CDR3 comprises 13 residues. Per the germline V gene, CDR1 is SGHNT and CDR2 is YYREEE (reference sequence). Here the CDR3 reads CASSSRQGLEQYF. The CDR3 DNA is TGTGCCAGCAGCTCCAGACAGGGGTTAGAGCAGTACTTC.

The chain couples TRBV21-1 to TRBJ1-4. TRBV21-1 is a recognized pseudogene. This CDR3 has 13 residues. This chain's CDR3 is CASSKAPNEKLFF. DNA of the CDR3: TGTGCCAGCAGCAAAGCGCCTAATGAAAAACTGTTTTTT.

DNA of the CDR3: TGTGCCAGCAGCTCACAGGGCCCTGAAGCTTTCTTT. This sequence encodes CASSSQGPEAFF. The chain is built from TRBV5-6 and TRBJ1-1, with a possible D match to TRBD1 (6 bases). Trimming pared 3 bases from V and 6 bases from J, leaving 9 bases between. Germline V gene lookup returns CDR1 SGHDT and CDR2 YYEEEE. The CDR3 consists of 12 residues.

This clone appeared a single time. The chain combines TRBV7-9 with TRBJ1-2; D not certain. Germline lookup yields CDR1 SEHNR and CDR2 FQNEAQ (reference sequence). The CDR3 consists of 13 residues. Trimming pared 4 bases from V and 6 bases from J, leaving 12 bases between. CDR3 region: CASSYPDGDGYTF. The CDR3 nucleotides are TGTGCCAGCAGCTACCCGGACGGAGATGGCTACACCTTC.

The gene calls are TRBV4-2 and TRBJ1-3; D gene unclear. The CDR3 has 15 amino acids. The germline V gene encodes CDR1 LGHNA and CDR2 YNFKEQ. Between the trimmed V and J ends, which lost 0 bases and 1 base, there was a span of 7 bases. The CDR3 is CASSQDLGSGNTIYF. The CDR3 nucleotides read TGTGCCAGCAGCCAAGATTTAGGATCTGGAAACACCATATATTTT.

The V call is TRBV13, the J call TRBJ2-3; 9 bases are shared with TRBD2. After removal of 6 bases from V and 2 bases from J, the junction contained 9 bases not matched to a gene. CDR3 length equals 16 residues. Germline V gene lookup returns CDR1 PRHDT and CDR2 FYEKMQ (reference sequence). The DNA for the CDR3 is TGTGCCAGCAGACCTTGGCGGGGGGGTGCCACAGATACGCAGTATTTT. This gives the protein CASRPWRGGATDTQYF.

V gene TRBV29-1 combines with J gene TRBJ1-4; D perhaps matches TRBD1 (6 bases). The CDR3 spans 14 residues. With 6 bases removed from V and 10 bases from J, the gap between germline ends came to 21 bases. The V gene's germline CDR1 is SQVTM and CDR2 ANQGSEA. CDR3: CSVAPRGGEGKLFF. CDR3 in DNA: TGCAGCGTCGCCCCCAGAGGGGGTGAGGGAAAACTGTTTTTT.

V usage is TRBV25-1 and J usage is TRBJ1-4; a weak D match, TRBD1 (5 bases). V lost 6 bases and J 8 bases, leaving 22 bases between the germline ends. The length of the CDR3 is 16 residues. Germline V gene data show CDR1 as MGHDK and CDR2 as SYGVNS. The CDR3 coding sequence is TGTGCCAGCAGCCTCCCTAGAATCGGGGGAGAAGAAAAACTGTTTTTT. Translation gives CASSLPRIGGEEKLFF.

This sequence joins TRBV2 and TRBJ2-2; D not resolved. This CDR3 region has 13 residues. Trimming removed 5 bases from V and 1 base from J, with 5 bases in between. CDR1 SNHLY and CDR2 FYNNEI come from the germline V gene. CDR3 DNA: TGTGCCAGCAGTCACGGGAACACCGGGGAGCTGTTTTTT. This translates into CASSHGNTGELFF.